A selection of T cell receptor beta chains follows, all from one sample in a study of cytomegalovirus exposure and HLA in healthy donors. Measured with immunoSEQ multiplex PCR; TCRdb has only the in-frame clones, and not every one. The data show some 130,000 clones, approximately 85% seen once. Sequencing was done on a sample of PBMCs. The receptors originated from a male donor in good health and CMV-seropositive. Both conserved end residues are part of each CDR3. A D gene is named only where the DNA matches it firmly. Only some rows state a clone size, as once, few, many or a class for expanded clones.

>TRBJ2-1|TRBV5-1|-|few
TGCGCCAGCACCCAGGGCCACAGGGACAATGAGCAGTTCTTC
CASTQGHRDNEQFF
>TRBJ2-2|TRBV10-3|-|-
TGTGCCGCCACGGAGGGGCCCACCGGGGAGCTGTTTTTT
CAATEGPTGELFF
>TRBJ2-1|TRBV29-1|TRBD2|-
TGCAGCGTTGGGCGGGAGGGGTCCGGGGAGCAGTTCTTC
CSVGREGSGEQFF
>TRBJ2-1|TRBV7-3|TRBD2|-
TGTGCCAGCAGGGAGACTAGCGGGACGGATGAGCAGTTCTTC
CASRETSGTDEQFF
>TRBJ2-7|TRBV7-8|-|-
TGTGCCAGCCTCGGTCCCGGAGAGTCCTACGAGCAGTACTTC
CASLGPGESYEQYF
>TRBJ2-7|TRBV5-1|TRBD1|-
TGCGCCAGCAGCTTGGAGGGGGCAACCTACGAGCAGTACTTC
CASSLEGATYEQYF
>TRBJ2-7|TRBV27|-|-
TGTGCCAGCAGTTTTGCGGGTAGCTCCTACGAGCAGTACTTC
CASSFAGSSYEQYF
>TRBJ2-3|TRBV4-3|-|-
TGCGCCAGCAGCCCTAATGACTTCTACACAGATACGCAGTATTTT
CASSPNDFYTDTQYF
>TRBJ1-1|TRBV18|TRBD1|-
TGTGCCAGCTCACCACGACAGGGGACGACCCTGGGGAAGAGGAACACTGAAGCTTTCTTT
CASSPRQGTTLGKRNTEAFF
>TRBJ1-2|TRBV7-2|-|-
TGTGCCAGCAGCCCCCGGGGGGAAGGCTACACCTTC
CASSPRGEGYTF
>TRBJ2-7|TRBV6-5|TRBD2|-
TGTGCCAGCAGACCCGGGTCTAGCGGGAACTACGAGCAGTACTTC
CASRPGSSGNYEQYF
>TRBJ2-1|TRBV19|-|-
TGTGCCAGTAGTATAGATCAGGGGGACTTCTCCTACAATGAGCAGTTCTTC
CASSIDQGDFSYNEQFF
>TRBJ2-5|TRBV7-6|TRBD1|-
TGTGCCAGCAGCTCACCCTGGGCAGGGGGCCCGTTAAAGGCCCAGTACTTC
CASSSPWAGGPLKAQYF
>TRBJ2-7|TRBV28|-|once
TGTGCCAGCAGCCCCCGCTACGAGCAGTACTTC
CASSPRYEQYF
>TRBJ1-4|TRBV5-1|-|-
TGCGCCAGCAGCTTGTCGGGGTCGAATGAAAAACTGTTTTTT
CASSLSGSNEKLFF
>TRBJ2-5|TRBV2|TRBD1|-
TGTGCCAGCTGGGACAGGGACGTCCCGGAGACCCAGTACTTC
CASWDRDVPETQYF
>TRBJ2-5|TRBV7-6|TRBD2|-
TGTGCCAGCAGCTGGACTAGCGGGAGTGGGGGGGAGACCCAGTACTTC
CASSWTSGSGGETQYF
>TRBJ2-7|TRBV7-8|-|-
TGTGCCAGCAGTTTTAGTATCTACGAGCAGTACTTC
CASSFSIYEQYF
>TRBJ2-2|TRBV18|-|-
TGTGCCAGCTCACCACCTCTAACCGGGGAGCTGTTTTTT
CASSPPLTGELFF
>TRBJ2-1|TRBV7-8|-|-
TGTGCCGCCGGACAGAACTACAATGAGCAGTTCTTC
CAAGQNYNEQFF
>TRBJ2-3|TRBV5-4|TRBD2|-
TGTGCCAGCAGCTGGGGGGGAGGGCGCTCACTGGATACGCAGTATTTT
CASSWGGGRSLDTQYF
>TRBJ2-3|TRBV25-1|-|-
TGTGCCAGCAGTGTCGGGACATACGAATCAGATACGCAGTATTTT
CASSVGTYESDTQYF
>TRBJ1-1|TRBV5-1|-|-
TGCGCCAGCAGCGGGCCTGTGAACACTGAAGCTTTCTTT
CASSGPVNTEAFF
>TRBJ2-1|TRBV9|TRBD2|-
TGTGCCAGCAGCGTAGGGACTAGCGGATACAATGAGCAGTTCTTC
CASSVGTSGYNEQFF
>TRBJ2-1|TRBV4-2|TRBD2|-
TGTGCCAGCAGCCCTCTCTTTGACAGCGGGGGCCATGAGCAGTTCTTC
CASSPLFDSGGHEQFF
>TRBJ2-5|TRBV7-9|-|few
TGTGCCAGCAGCTCCGGGACTTCGTACCAAGAGACCCAGTACTTC
CASSSGTSYQETQYF